The 11 T cell receptor beta chains in this list originate from one sample, sequenced in a study of CD8+ T cells in alopecia areata. Investigators isolated RNA and reverse transcribed it into cDNA to act as the sequencing template. The method was immunoSEQ multiplex PCR; TCRdb's version includes in-frame clones alone and lacks a portion of them. The sample lists about 180,000 clones; around 51% were seen once. Documented treatment: oral pan-JAK inhibitor, 5-10 mg twice daily. The sample consisted of CD8+ T cells sorted from blood, taken around week 54, from a patient treated with tofacitinib. The receptors were gathered from a human donor with alopecia areata.

This clone has more than one count but fewer than ten. The chain links TRBV4-2 to TRBJ1-1, with 8 bases lining up with TRBD1. J was trimmed by 6 bases and V by 0 bases; bases with no gene match: 3. This CDR3 spans 14 amino acids. Per the germline V gene, CDR1 is LGHNA and CDR2 is YNFKEQ. This chain's CDR3 is CASSQDAGGPEAFF. The CDR3 DNA sequence: TGTGCCAGCAGCCAAGACGCAGGGGGCCCTGAAGCTTTCTTT.

The V gene is TRBV9, the J gene TRBJ2-3; TRBD1 matches 9 bases. There are 16 residues in the CDR3. Germline CDR1 is SGDLS and CDR2 is YYNGEE. Unmatched junction bases numbered 6, after V lost 4 bases and J lost 0 bases. CDR3 amino acids: CASSLVGQGSTDTQYF. CDR3 nucleotides: TGTGCCAGCAGCCTCGTCGGACAGGGGAGCACAGATACGCAGTATTTT.

The rearrangement links TRBV7-9 to TRBJ1-5; TRBD1 agrees at 7 bases. The germline gives CDR1 SEHNR, CDR2 FQNEAQ (reference sequence). After removal of 1 base from V and 6 bases from J, the junction contained 6 bases not matched to a gene. This CDR3 has 15 residues. The CDR3 DNA sequence: TGTGCCAGCAGCTTAGGGACGACAGGGAGTCAGCCCCAGCATTTT. As protein: CASSLGTTGSQPQHF.

The V gene is TRBV5-4, the J gene TRBJ2-5; TRBD2 aligns across 8 bases. Trimming at V came to 4 bases and at J to 4 bases, leaving 12 bases not matched to a gene. This CDR3 spans 16 amino acids. Germline V gene data show CDR1 as SGHNT and CDR2 as YYREEE (reference sequence). CDR3 region: CASSAWGSGEGETQYF. The CDR3 DNA follows: TGTGCCAGCAGCGCGTGGGGTAGCGGGGAGGGAGAGACCCAGTACTTC.

This chain uses TRBV27 with TRBJ1-5; 9 nucleotides agree with TRBD1. With 0 bases clipped from V and 7 bases from J, the junction kept 10 bases outside the gene matches. Germline V gives CDR1 MNHEY, CDR2 SMNVEV (reference sequence). The CDR3 runs 17 residues. The CDR3: CASSLSGGTGLWQPQHF. For the CDR3, the DNA is TGTGCCAGCAGTTTATCGGGGGGGACAGGGCTCTGGCAGCCCCAGCATTTT.

This chain uses TRBV4-2 with TRBJ2-1; 9 bases fit TRBD2. The length of the CDR3 is 17 residues. Germline V gives CDR1 LGHNA, CDR2 YNFKEQ. The junction had 12 bases not matched to a gene; V was cut back by 4 bases and J by 5 bases. The CDR3 region has the DNA TGTGCCAGCAGCCCCTCGGTAGGCGGGGGGGCGGACAATGAGCAGTTCTTC. Translated: CASSPSVGGGADNEQFF.

This clone was found a few times. This chain links TRBV29-1 with TRBJ1-2; the D is unclear. Trimming cost V 6 bases and J 8 bases, with 19 bases left between them. Germline CDR1 reads SQVTM; CDR2 reads ANQGSEA. The CDR3 is made up of 13 amino acids. The CDR3 nucleotides are TGCAGCGTCGACGACCGGAGCCTCGGCGGCTACACCTTC. Its translation: CSVDDRSLGGYTF.

This clone has more than one count but fewer than ten. The chain has TRBV2 and TRBJ2-7; 7 bases align to TRBD2. Looked up from germline, CDR1 is SNHLY and CDR2 is FYNNEI. The CDR3 runs 14 residues. The V segment lost 3 bases and the J segment 5 bases; nucleotides outside the gene matches: 7. CDR3 residues: CASSDFSLADEQYF. The CDR3 region has the DNA TGTGCCAGCAGTGACTTTAGTCTAGCGGACGAGCAGTACTTC.

CDR3 residues: CASSTGSGYYNSPLHF. In DNA form, the CDR3 reads TGTGCCAGCAGCACCGGCTCAGGGTACTATAATTCACCCCTCCACTTT. The chain couples TRBV7-2 to TRBJ1-6, with D maybe TRBD1 (5 bases). The CDR3 covers 16 residues. V was clipped by 5 bases and J by 3 bases, with 14 bases between them. Germline V gene data show CDR1 as SGHTA and CDR2 as FQGNSA.

V and J are TRBV11-3 and TRBJ2-7; 7 bases are shared with TRBD1. With 3 bases clipped from V and 5 bases from J, the junction kept 13 bases outside the gene matches. Germline loops: CDR1 SGHNT, CDR2 YENEEA. This CDR3 is 16 amino acids long. CDR3 residues: CASSFYLDRAWDEQYF. The CDR3, as DNA: TGTGCCAGCAGCTTCTACCTCGACAGGGCCTGGGACGAGCAGTACTTC. Based on the CDR3 plus reference TRBV11-3 and TRBJ2-7, the full variable domain is EAGVVQSPRYKIIEKKQPVAFWCNPISGHNTLYWYLQNLGQGPELLIRYENEEAVDDSQLPKDRFSAERLKGVDSTLKIQPAELGDSAVYLCASSFYLDRAWDEQYFGPGTRLTVT.

This clone was seen more than once but under ten times. The V and J genes are TRBV30 and TRBJ1-1, with a tentative D call TRBD1 (5 bases). CDR3 length: 18 residues. Per the germline V gene, CDR1 is GTSNPN and CDR2 is SVGIG (reference sequence). V dropped 1 base and J dropped 3 bases, with 24 bases sitting between them. CDR3 protein: CAWSGNGRVRLWDTEAFF. For the CDR3, the DNA is TGTGCCTGGAGTGGGAACGGCAGGGTAAGATTGTGGGACACTGAAGCTTTCTTT.